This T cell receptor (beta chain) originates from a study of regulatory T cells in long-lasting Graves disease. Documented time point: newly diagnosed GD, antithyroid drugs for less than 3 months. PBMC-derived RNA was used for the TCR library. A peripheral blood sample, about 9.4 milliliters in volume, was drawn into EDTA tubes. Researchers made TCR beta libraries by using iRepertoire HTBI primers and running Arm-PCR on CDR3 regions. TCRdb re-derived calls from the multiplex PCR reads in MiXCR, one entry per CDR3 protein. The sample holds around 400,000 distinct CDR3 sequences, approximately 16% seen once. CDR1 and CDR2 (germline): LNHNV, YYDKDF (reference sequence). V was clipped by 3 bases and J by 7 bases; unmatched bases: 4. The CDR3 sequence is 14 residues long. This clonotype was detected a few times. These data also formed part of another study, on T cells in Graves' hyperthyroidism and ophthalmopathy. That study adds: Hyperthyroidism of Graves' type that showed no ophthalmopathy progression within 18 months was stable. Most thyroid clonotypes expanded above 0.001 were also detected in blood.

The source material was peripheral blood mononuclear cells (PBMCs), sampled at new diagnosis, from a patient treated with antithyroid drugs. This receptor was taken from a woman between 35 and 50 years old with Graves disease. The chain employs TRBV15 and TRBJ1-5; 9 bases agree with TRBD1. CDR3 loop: CATSSDRGAQPQHF. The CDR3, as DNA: TGTGCCACCAGCAGTGACAGGGGGGCACAGCCCCAGCATTTT.